The entry below describes one T cell receptor beta chain. As yet, its antigen is unknown. Sequencing used immunoSEQ version 4 in survey mode. Each sample used up to 1 ug genomic DNA diluted to around 9.5 ng/uL. Measured with immunoSEQ multiplex PCR; TCRdb has only the in-frame clones, and not every one. This table holds fewer than 35,000 clones, around 76% found once. These data come from a study of persistence of HIV-infected CD4 T cells. Across the study: Donors had been on suppressive ART for a median of around eight years.

General study findings and limits: CMV- and Gag-responding cells had lower TCRbeta richness than CD3/CD28-responding cells.

Germline V gives CDR1 SNHLY, CDR2 FYNNEI. V was pared by 6 bases and J by 12 bases, with 7 bases of the junction left unmatched. The CDR3 totals 11 residues. The stimulus was lysate of CMV-infected fibroblasts, about 10 ug/mL. Memory cells lacking CD40L and CD69 with high CD45RO were sorted. The J gene is TRBJ1-2, the V gene TRBV2, with 7 bases aligning to TRBD1. This TCR derives from an adult woman with HIV who was CMV-seropositive. The sequencing used CD4+ T cells sorted from PBMCs after roughly 18-hour stimulation, collected from a patient who received antiretroviral therapy. The CDR3 loop reads CASRVRTGHTF. The CDR3, as DNA: TGTGCCAGCAGGGTACGGACAGGACACACCTTC.